This entry concerns a single T cell receptor (beta chain). Its antigen is as yet unknown. This specimen belongs to a study of lymphopenia after photon versus proton radiotherapy. Findings of the study overall: Better survival with proton therapy was suggested as possible, not demonstrated.

Data came from immunoSEQ multiplex PCR; TCRdb stores just in-frame clones and leaves some out. The repertoire holds around 29,000 clones, with over 75% as singletons. CDR3 length equals 14 residues. Per the germline V gene, CDR1 is MNHNY and CDR2 is SVGAGI (reference sequence). The V and J ends lost 9 bases and 0 bases respectively, with 14 bases between them. J is TRBJ1-1 and V is TRBV6-6; D is undetermined. This TCR was recovered from a woman in her seventies with pancreatic cancer. The source material was peripheral blood, sampled from a patient treated with proton-based radiotherapy. The CDR3 sequence: CASADWLMNTEAFF. The CDR3 DNA reads TGTGCCAGTGCTGATTGGCTGATGAACACTGAAGCTTTCTTT.